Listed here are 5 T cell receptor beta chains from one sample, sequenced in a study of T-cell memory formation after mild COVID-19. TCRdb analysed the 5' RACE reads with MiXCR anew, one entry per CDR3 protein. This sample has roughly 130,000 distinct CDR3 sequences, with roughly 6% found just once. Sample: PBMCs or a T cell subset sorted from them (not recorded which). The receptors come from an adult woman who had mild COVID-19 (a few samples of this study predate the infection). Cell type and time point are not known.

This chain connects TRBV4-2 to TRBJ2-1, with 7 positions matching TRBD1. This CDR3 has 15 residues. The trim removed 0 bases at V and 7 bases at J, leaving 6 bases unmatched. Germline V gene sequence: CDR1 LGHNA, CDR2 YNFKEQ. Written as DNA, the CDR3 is TGTGCCAGCAGCCAAGATCGAGGGGGCTTTAATGAGCAGTTCTTC. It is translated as CASSQDRGGFNEQFF.

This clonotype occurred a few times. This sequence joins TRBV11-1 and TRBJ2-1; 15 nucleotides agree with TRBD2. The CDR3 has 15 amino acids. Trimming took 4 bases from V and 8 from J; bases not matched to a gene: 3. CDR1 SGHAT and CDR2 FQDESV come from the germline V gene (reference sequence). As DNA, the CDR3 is TGTGCCAGCAGCTCGGGACTAGCGGGGGGAGATGAGCAGTTCTTC. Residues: CASSSGLAGGDEQFF.

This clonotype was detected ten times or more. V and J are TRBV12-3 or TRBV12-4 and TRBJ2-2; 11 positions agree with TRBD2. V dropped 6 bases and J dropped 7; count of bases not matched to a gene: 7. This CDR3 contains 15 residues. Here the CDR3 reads CASRPPGLAVGELFF. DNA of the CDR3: TGTGCCAGCAGACCTCCGGGACTAGCGGTCGGGGAGCTGTTTTTT.

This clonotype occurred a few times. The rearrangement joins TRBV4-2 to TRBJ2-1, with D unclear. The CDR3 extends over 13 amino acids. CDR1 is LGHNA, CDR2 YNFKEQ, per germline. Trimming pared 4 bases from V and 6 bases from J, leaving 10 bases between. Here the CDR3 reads CASSLGRRNEQFF. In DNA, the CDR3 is TGTGCCAGCAGCCTAGGACGCCGCAATGAGCAGTTCTTC.

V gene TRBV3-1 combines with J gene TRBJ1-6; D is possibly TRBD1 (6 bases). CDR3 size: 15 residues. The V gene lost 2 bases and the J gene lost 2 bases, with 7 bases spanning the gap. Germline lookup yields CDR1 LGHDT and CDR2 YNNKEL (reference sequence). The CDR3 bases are TGTGCCAGCAGCCAATGGGACACCTATAATTCACCCCTCCACTTT. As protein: CASSQWDTYNSPLHF.